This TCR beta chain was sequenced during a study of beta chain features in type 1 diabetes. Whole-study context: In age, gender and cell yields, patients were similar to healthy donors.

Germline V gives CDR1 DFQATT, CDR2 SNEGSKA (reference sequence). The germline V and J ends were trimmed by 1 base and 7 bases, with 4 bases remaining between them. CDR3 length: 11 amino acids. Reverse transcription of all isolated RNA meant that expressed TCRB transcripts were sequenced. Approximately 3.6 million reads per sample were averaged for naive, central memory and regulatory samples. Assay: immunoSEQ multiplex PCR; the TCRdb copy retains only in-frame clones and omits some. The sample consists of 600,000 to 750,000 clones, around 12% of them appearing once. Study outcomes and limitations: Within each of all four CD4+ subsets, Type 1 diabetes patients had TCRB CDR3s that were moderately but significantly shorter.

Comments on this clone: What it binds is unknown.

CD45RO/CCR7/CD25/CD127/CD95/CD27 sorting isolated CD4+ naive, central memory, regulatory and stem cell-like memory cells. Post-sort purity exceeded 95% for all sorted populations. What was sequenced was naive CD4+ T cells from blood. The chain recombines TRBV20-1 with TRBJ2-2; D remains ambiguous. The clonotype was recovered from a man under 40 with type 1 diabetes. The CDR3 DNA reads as TGCAGTGCTAGAGGAAACGGGGAGCTGTTTTTT. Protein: CSARGNGELFF.